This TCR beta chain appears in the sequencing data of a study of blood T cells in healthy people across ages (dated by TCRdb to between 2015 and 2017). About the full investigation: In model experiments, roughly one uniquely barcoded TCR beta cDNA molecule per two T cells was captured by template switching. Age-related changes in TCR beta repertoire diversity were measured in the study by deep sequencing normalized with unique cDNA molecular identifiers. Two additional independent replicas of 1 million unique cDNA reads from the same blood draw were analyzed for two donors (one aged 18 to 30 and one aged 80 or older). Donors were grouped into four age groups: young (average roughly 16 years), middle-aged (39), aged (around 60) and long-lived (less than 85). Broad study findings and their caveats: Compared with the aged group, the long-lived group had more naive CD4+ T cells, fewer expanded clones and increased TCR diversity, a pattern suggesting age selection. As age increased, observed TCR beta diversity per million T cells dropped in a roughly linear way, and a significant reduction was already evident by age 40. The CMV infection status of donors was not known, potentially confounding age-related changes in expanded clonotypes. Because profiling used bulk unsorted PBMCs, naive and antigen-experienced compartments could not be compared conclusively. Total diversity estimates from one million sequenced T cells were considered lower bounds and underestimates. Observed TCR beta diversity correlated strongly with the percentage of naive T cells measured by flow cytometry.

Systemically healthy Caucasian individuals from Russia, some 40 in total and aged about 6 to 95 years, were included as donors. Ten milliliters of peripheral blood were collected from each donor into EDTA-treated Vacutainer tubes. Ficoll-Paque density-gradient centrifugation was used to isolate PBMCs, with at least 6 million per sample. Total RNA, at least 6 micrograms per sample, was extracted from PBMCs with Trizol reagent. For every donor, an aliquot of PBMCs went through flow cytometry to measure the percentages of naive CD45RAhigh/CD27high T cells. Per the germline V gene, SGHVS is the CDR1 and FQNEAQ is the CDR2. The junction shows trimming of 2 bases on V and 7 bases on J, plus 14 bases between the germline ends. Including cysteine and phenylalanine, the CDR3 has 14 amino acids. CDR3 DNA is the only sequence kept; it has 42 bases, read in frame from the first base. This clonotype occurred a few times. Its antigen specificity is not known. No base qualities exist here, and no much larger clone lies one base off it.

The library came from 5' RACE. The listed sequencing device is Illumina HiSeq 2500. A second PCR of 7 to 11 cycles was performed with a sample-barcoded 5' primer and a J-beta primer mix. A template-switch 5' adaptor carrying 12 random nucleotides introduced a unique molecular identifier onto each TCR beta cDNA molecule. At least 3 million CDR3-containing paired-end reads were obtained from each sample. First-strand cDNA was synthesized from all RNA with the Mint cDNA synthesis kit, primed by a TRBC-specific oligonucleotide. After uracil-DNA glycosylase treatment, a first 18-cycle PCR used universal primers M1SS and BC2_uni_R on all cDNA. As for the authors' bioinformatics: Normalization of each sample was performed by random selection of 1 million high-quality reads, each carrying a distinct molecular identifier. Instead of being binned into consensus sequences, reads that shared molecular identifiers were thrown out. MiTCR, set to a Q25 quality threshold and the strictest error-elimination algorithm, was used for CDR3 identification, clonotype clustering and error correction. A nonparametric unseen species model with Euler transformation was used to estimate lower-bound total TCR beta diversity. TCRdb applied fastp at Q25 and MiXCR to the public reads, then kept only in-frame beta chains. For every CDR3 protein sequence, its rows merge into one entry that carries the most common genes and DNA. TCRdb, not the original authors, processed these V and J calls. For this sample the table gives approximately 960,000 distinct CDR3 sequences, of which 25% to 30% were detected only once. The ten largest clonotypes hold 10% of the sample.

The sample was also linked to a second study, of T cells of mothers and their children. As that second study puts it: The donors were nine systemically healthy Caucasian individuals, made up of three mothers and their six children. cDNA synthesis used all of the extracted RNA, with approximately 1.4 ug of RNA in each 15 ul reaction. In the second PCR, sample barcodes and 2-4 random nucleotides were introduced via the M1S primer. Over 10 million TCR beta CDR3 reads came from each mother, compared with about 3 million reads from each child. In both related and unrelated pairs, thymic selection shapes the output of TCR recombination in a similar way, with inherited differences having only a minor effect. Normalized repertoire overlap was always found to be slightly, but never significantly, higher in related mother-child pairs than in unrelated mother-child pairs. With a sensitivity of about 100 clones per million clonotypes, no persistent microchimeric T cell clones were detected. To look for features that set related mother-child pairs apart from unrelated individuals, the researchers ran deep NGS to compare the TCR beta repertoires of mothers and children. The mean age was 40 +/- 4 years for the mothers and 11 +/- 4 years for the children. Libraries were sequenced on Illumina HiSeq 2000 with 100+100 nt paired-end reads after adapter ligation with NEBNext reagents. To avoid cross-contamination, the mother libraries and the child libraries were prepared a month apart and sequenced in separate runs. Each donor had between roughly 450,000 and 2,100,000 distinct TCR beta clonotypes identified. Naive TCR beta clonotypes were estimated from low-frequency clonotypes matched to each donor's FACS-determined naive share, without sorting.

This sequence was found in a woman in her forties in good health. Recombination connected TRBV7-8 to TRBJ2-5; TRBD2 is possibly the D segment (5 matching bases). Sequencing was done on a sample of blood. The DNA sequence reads TGTGCCAGCAGCTTACCGACTACACCGGGGACCCAGTACTTC. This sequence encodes CASSLPTTPGTQYF.